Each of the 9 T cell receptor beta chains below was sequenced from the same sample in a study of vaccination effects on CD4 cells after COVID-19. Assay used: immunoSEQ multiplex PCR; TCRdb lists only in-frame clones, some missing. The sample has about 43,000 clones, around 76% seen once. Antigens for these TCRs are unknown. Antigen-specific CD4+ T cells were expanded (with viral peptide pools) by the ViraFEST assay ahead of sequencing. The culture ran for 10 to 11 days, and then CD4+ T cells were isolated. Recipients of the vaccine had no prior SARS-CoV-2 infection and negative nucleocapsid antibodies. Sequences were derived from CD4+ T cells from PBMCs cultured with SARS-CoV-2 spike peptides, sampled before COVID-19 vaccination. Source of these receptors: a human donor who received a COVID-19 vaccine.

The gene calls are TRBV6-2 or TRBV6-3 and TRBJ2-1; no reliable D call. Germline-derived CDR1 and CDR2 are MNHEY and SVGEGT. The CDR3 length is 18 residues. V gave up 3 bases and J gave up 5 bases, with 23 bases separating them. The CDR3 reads CASSYGFRLLVTHNEQFF. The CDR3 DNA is TGTGCCAGCAGTTATGGTTTTCGTCTCCTAGTAACCCACAATGAGCAGTTCTTC.

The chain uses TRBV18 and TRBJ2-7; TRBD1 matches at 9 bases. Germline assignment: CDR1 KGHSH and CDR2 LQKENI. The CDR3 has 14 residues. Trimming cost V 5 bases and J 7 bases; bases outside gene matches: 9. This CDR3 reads CASSMDRGNREQYV. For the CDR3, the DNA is TGTGCCAGCTCAATGGACAGGGGAAATCGTGAGCAGTACGTC.

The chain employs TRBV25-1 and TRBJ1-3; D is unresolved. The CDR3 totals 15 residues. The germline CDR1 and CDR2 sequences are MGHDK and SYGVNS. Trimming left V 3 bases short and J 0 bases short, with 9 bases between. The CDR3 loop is CASSDARISGNTIYF. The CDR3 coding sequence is TGTGCCAGCAGTGACGCGAGGATCTCTGGAAACACCATATATTTT.

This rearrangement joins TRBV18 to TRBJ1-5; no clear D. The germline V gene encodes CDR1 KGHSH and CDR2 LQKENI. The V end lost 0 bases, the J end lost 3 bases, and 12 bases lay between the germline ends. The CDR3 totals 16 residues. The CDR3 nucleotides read TGTGCCAGCTCACCACCCCCTGGGATTAACAATCAGCCCCAGCATTTT. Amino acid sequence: CASSPPPGINNQPQHF.

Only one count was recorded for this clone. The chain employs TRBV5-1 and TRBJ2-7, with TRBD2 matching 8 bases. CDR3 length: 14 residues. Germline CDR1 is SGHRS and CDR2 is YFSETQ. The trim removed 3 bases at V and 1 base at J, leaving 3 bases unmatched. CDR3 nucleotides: TGCGCCAGCAGCTCGGGGGGGGGTTCCTACGAGCAGTACGTC. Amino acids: CASSSGGGSYEQYV.

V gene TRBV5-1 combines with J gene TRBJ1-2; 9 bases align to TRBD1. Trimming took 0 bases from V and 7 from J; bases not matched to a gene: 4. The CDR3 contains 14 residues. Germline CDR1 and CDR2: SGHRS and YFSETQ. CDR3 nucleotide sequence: TGCGCCAGCAGCTTGGGGTCGACAGGGGGTGGCTACACCTTC. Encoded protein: CASSLGSTGGGYTF.

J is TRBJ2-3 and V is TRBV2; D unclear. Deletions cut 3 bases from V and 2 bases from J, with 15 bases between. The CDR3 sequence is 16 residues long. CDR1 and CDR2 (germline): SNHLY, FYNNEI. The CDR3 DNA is TGTGCCAGCAGTGAGGGCCCACATCTCTACACAGATACGCAGTATTTT. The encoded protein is CASSEGPHLYTDTQYF.

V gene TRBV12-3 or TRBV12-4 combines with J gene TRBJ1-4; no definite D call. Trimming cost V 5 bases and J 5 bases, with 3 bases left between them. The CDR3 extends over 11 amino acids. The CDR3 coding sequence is TGTGCCAGCAGTCGAAATGAAAAACTGTTTTTT. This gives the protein CASSRNEKLFF.

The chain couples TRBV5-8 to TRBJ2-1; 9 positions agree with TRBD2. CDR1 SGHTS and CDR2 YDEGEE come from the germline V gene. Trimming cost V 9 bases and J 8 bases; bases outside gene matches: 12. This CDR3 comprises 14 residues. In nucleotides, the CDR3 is TGTGCCACCCACCGGGCTAGCGGGGCCCATGAGCAGTTCTTC. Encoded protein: CATHRASGAHEQFF.